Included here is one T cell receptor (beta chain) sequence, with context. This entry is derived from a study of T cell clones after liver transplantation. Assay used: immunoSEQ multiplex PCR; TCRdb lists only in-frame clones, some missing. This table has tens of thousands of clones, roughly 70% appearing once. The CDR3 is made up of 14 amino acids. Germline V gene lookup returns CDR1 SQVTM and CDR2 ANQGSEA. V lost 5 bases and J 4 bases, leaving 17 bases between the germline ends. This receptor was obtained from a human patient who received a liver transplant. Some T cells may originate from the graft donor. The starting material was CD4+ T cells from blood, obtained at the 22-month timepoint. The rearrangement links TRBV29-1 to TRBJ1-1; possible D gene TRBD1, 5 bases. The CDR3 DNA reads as TGCAGCGTTCAAAGAGGGACCCTAGGCACTGAAGCTTTCTTT. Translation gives CSVQRGTLGTEAFF.